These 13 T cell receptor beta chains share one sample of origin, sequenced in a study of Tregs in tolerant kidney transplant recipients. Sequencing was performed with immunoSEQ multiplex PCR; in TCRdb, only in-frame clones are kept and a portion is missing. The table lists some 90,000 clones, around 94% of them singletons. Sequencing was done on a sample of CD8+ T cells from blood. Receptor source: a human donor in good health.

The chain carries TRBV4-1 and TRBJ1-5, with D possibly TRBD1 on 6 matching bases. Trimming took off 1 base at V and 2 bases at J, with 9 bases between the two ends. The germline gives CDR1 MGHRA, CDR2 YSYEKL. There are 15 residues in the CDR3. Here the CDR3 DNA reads TGCGCCAGCAGCCAAGTATCAGGGGGCAATCAGCCCCAGCATTTT. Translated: CASSQVSGGNQPQHF.

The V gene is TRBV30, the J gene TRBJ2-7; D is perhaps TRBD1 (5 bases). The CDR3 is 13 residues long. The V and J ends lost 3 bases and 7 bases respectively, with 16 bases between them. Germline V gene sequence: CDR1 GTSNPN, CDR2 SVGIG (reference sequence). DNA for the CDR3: TGTGCCTGGAGGTTACGGACACGTTGGGAGCAGTACTTC. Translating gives CAWRLRTRWEQYF.

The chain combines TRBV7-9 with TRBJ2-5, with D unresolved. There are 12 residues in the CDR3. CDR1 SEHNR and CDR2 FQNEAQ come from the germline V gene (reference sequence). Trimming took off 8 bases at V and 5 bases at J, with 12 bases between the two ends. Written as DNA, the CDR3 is TGTGCCAGCGGCCAAATCGGCGAGACCCAGTACTTC. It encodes CASGQIGETQYF.

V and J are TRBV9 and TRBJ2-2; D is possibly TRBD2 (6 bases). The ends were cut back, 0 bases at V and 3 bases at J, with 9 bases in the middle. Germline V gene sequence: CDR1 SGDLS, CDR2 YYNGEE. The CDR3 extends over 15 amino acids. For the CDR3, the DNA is TGTGCCAGCAGCGTAGCCGGGGGATACACCGGGGAGCTGTTTTTT. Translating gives CASSVAGGYTGELFF.

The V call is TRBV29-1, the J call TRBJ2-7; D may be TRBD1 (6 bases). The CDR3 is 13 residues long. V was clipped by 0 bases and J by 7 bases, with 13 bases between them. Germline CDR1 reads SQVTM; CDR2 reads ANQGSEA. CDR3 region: CSVEDRAGEEQYF. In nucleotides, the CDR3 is TGCAGCGTTGAAGATCGGGCAGGGGAAGAGCAGTACTTC.

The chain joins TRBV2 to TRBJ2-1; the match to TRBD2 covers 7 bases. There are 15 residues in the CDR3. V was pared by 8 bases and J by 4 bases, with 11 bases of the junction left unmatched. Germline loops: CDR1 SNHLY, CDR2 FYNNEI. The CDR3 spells CASSIAGPLYNEQFF. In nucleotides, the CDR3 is TGTGCCAGCTCCATAGCGGGCCCCCTGTACAATGAGCAGTTCTTC.

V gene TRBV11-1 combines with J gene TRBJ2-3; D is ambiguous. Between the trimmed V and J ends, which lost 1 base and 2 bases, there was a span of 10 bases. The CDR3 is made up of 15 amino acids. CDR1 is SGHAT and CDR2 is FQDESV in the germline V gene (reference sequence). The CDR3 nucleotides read TGTGCCAGCAGCTTAGAAGGGCAGCCCACAGATACGCAGTATTTT. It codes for CASSLEGQPTDTQYF.

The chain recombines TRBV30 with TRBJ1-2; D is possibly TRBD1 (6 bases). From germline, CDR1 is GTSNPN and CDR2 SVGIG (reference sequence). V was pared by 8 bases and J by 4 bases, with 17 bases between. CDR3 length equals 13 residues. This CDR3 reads CARLRGEGYGYTF. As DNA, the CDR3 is TGTGCCAGACTCAGGGGTGAGGGCTATGGCTACACCTTC.

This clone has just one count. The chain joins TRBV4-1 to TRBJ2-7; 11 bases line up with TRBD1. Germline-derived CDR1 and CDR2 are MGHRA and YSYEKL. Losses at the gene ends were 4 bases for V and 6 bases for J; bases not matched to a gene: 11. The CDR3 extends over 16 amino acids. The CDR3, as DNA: TGCGCCAGCAGCCTTAACCCCGGGACAGGGGGTTCCGAGCAGTACTTC. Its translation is CASSLNPGTGGSEQYF.

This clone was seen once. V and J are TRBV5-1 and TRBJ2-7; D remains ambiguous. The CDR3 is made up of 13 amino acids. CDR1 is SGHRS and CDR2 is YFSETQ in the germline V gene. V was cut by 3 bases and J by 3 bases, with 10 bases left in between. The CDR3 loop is CASSSGPGYEQYF. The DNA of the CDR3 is TGCGCCAGCAGCTCGGGCCCGGGCTACGAGCAGTACTTC.

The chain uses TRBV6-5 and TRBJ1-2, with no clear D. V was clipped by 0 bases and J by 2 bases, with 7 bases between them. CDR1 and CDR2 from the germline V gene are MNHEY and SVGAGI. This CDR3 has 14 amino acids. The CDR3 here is CASSYSTGNYGYTF. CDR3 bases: TGTGCCAGCAGTTACTCTACGGGGAACTATGGCTACACCTTC.

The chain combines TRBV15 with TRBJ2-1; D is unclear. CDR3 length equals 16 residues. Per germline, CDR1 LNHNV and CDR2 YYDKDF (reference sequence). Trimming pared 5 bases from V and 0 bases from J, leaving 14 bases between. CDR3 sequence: CATSLTPRSSYNEQFF. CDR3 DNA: TGTGCCACCAGCCTTACCCCAAGAAGCTCCTACAATGAGCAGTTCTTC. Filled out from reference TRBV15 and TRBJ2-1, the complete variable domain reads DAMVIQNPRYQVTQFGKPVTLSCSQTLNHNVMYWYQQKSSQAPKLLFHYYDKDFNNEADTPDNFQSRRPNTSFCFLDIRSPGLGDTAMYLCATSLTPRSSYNEQFFGPGTRLTVL.

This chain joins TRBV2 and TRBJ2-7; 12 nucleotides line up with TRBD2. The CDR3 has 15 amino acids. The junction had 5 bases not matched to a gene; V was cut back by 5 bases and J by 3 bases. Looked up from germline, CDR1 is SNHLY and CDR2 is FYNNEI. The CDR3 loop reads CASSSGLAGLYEQYF. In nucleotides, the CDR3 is TGTGCCAGCAGTTCCGGACTAGCGGGGCTCTACGAGCAGTACTTC.